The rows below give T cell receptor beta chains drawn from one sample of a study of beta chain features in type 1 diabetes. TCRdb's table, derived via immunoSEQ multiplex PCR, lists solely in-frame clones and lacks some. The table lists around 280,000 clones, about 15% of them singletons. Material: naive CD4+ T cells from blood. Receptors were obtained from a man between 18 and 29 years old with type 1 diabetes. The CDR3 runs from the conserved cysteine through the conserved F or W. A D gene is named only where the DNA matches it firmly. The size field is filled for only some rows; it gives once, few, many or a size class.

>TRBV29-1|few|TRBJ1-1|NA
TGCAGCGTTGTGTCGTTTATGAACACTGAAGCTTTCTTT
CSVVSFMNTEAFF
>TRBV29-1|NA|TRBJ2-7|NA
TGCAGCGTCCTTGACATGCGTTACTCCTACGAGCAGTACTTC
CSVLDMRYSYEQYF
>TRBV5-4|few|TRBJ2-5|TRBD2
TGTGCCAGCAGCTTTGGACTAGCGGGGACCCATCCTTCGCCCCAGTACTTC
CASSFGLAGTHPSPQYF
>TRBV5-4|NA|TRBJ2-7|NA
TGTGCCAGCAGCTTGGCCTGGGGCGGGGGCCGCTACGAGCAGTACTTC
CASSLAWGGGRYEQYF
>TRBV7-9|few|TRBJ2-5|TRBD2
TGTGCCAGCAGCCCGGGACTAGCGGGAGAGGAGACCCAGTACTTC
CASSPGLAGEETQYF
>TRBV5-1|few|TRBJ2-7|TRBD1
TGCGCCAGCAGCCCCGACAGGGACGGCGAGCAGTACTTC
CASSPDRDGEQYF
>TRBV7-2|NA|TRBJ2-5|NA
TGTGCCAGCAACCGGGGGAGTCAAGAGACCCAGTACTTC
CASNRGSQETQYF
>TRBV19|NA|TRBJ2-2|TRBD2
TGTGCCAGTAGAACTAGCGAGGCCGGGGAGCTGTTTTTT
CASRTSEAGELFF
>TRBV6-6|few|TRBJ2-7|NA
TGTGCCAGCAGTGTCCCACGAGGTAGCTCCTACGAGCAGTACTTC
CASSVPRGSSYEQYF
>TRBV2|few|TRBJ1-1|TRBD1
TGTGCCAGCACCCAGGGGGGCAACACTGAAGCTTTCTTT
CASTQGGNTEAFF
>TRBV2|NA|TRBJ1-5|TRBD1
TGTGCCAGCGTAGGGGACAGGGAAAAACCCCAGCATTTT
CASVGDREKPQHF
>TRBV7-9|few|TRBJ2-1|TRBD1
TGTGCCAGCAGCCACGGACAGGGGGCCCGGAATGAGCAGTTCTTC
CASSHGQGARNEQFF
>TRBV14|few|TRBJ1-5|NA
TGTGCCAGCAGCCAGGCAGGAACGCCCCAGCATTTT
CASSQAGTPQHF